One T cell receptor (beta chain) is described in this entry. The antigen is not known. The CDR3 end shows no conserved phenylalanine or tryptophan, and so a read error is likely. Germline DNA was also extracted, and blood RNA was taken from unsorted whole blood. Infection with HBV was chronic in patients; they were treatment-naive. The data belong to a study of tumor-infiltrating lymphocytes in primary liver carcinoma. Study overall: The study included patients who were men and women aged 30 to 69 years.

Germline CDR1 reads SGHAT; CDR2 reads FQNNGV. The CDR3 runs 14 residues. A primer in the constant region served to generate TCR beta cDNA from approximately 450 ng of total RNA. Employing slightly modified ARM-PCR, three nested multiplex PCR rounds were run, and these gave rise to the TCR beta libraries. The opening two PCR rounds, around 9 cycles each, paired TRBV1-TRBV30 forward primers with a C-beta reverse primer. Each CDR3 protein gets one entry after TCRdb re-called the multiplex PCR reads with MiXCR. The data contain some 200,000 distinct CDR3 sequences, 65% of them seen just once; the ten biggest clones take up roughly 6.8%. Findings of the study overall: The study found tumor-adjacent and tumor-blood pairs overlapped less than tumor region pairs.

The source of this sequence is a woman aged 60 to 75 with primary liver carcinoma and hepatitis B virus infection. The chain combines TRBV11-2 with TRBJ2-1; D gene uncertain. The sample consisted of peripheral blood. Here the CDR3 DNA reads TGTGCCAGTAGCTTAGATGGGAACCGTAATGAGCAGTTCCTC. Translation gives CASSLDGNRNEQFL.